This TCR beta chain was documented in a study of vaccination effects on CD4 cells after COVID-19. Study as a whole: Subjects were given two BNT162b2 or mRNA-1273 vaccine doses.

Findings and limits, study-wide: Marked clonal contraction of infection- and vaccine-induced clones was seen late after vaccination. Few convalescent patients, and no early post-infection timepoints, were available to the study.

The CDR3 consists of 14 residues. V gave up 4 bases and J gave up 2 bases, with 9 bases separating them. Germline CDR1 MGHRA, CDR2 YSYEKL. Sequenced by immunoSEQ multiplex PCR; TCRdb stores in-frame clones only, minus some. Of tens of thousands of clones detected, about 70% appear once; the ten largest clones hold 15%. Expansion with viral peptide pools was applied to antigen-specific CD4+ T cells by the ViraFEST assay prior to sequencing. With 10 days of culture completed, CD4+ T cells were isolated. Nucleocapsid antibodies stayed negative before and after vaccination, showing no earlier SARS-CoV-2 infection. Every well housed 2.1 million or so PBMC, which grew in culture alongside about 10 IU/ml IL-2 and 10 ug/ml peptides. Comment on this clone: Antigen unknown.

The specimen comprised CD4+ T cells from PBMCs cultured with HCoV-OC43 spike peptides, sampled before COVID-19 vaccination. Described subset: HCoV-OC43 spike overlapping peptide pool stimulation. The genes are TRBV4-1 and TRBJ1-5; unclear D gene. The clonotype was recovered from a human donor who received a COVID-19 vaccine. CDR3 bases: TGCGCCAGCAGCCGCACTAGAGGCAATCAGCCCCAGCATTTT. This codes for CASSRTRGNQPQHF.